This is a list of T cell receptor beta chains from one sample in a study of graft-versus-host responses after intestinal transplantation. Clones were sequenced by immunoSEQ multiplex PCR, and TCRdb holds only the in-frame ones, with some missing. The sample lists approximately 71,000 clones, about 89% occurring once. Their cognate antigens are unknown. The material was unstimulated CD8+ T cells sorted from spleen or lymph node cells, obtained before intestinal transplant. These receptors all stem from a human donor who received an intestinal transplant. Both conserved end residues are part of each CDR3. The D gene is left open where the match is weak. A row's size may be missing; if present it is once, few, many or a size class.

CDR3aa	CDR3nt	d_gene	v_gene	j_gene	abundance
CASSLSGNEKLFF	TGTGCCAGCAGCTTGAGCGGAAATGAAAAACTGTTTTTT	.	TRBV5-4	TRBJ1-4	.
CASSQDKAGDETQYF	TGCGCCAGCAGCCAAGATAAGGCAGGGGATGAGACCCAGTACTTC	.	TRBV4-1	TRBJ2-5	.
CASSSPRVADTGELFF	TGTGCCAGCAGCTCCCCCCGGGTAGCGGACACCGGGGAGCTGTTTTTT	.	TRBV7-8	TRBJ2-2	.
CASNRWGGTGNEKLFF	TGTGCCAGCAATCGCTGGGGGGGGACAGGGAATGAAAAACTGTTTTTT	TRBD1	TRBV2	TRBJ1-4	.
CASSGTSGTDTQYF	TGTGCCAGCAGCGGGACTAGCGGCACAGATACGCAGTATTTT	TRBD2	TRBV5-6	TRBJ2-3	once
CASGDLAGDNTGTQYF	TGTGCCAGCGGCGACCTAGCGGGGGACAACACAGGTACGCAGTATTTT	TRBD2	TRBV27	TRBJ2-3	.
CASSSTSGGADTQYF	TGTGCCAGCAGCTCGACTAGCGGGGGGGCAGATACGCAGTATTTT	TRBD2	TRBV6-1	TRBJ2-3	.
CATSQERSYEQYF	TGTGCCACCAGTCAGGAAAGAAGCTACGAGCAGTACTTC	.	TRBV15	TRBJ2-7	.
CASSLSGGLISPLHF	TGCGCCAGCAGCTTGTCTGGGGGCCTCATTTCACCCCTCCACTTT	.	TRBV5-1	TRBJ1-6	once
CASSLGPTELYEQYF	TGCGCCAGCAGCTTGGGTCCGACAGAGCTCTACGAGCAGTACTTC	.	TRBV5-1	TRBJ2-7	.
CATAQGRGAFSSYEQYF	TGTGCCACGGCCCAGGGCCGTGGGGCCTTTAGCTCCTACGAGCAGTACTTC	.	TRBV28	TRBJ2-7	few
CASSSGTENTEAFF	TGTGCCAGCTCATCCGGGACAGAAAACACTGAAGCTTTCTTT	TRBD1	TRBV2	TRBJ1-1	.
CASSPQGAGFWDTEAFF	TGTGCCAGCAGTCCCCAGGGGGCGGGGTTTTGGGACACTGAAGCTTTCTTT	TRBD1	TRBV28	TRBJ1-1	.
CASSPWGTGYYEQYF	TGTGCCAGCAGTCCTTGGGGGACAGGGTACTACGAGCAGTACTTC	TRBD1	TRBV6-1	TRBJ2-7	.
CAISETGAGNSPLHF	TGTGCCATCAGTGAAACAGGGGCAGGGAATTCACCCCTCCACTTT	TRBD1	TRBV10-3	TRBJ1-6	.
CASSVGGSLNNEQFF	TGTGCCAGCAGCGTCGGAGGGAGTCTCAACAATGAGCAGTTCTTC	.	TRBV9	TRBJ2-1	.
CASTLKGRQHVFTDTQYF	TGTGCCAGCACCCTAAAGGGGAGGCAGCACGTTTTTACAGATACGCAGTATTTT	.	TRBV27	TRBJ2-3	.
CASTGQGAYNEQFF	TGTGCCAGCACAGGGCAGGGGGCTTACAATGAGCAGTTCTTC	TRBD1	TRBV2	TRBJ2-1	.
CASSIQGASYNEQFF	TGTGCCAGTAGTATCCAGGGGGCCTCCTACAATGAGCAGTTCTTC	TRBD1	TRBV19	TRBJ2-1	.
CASSLWAGSKAFF	TGTGCCAGCAGTTTATGGGCAGGCTCTAAAGCTTTCTTT	.	TRBV27	TRBJ1-1	.
CASSQAEEGAETQYF	TGTGCCAGCAGTCAGGCGGAGGAGGGGGCAGAGACCCAGTACTTC	.	TRBV2	TRBJ2-5	.
CASSALGTVHLEAFF	TGCGCCAGCAGCGCACTCGGGACAGTCCACCTAGAAGCTTTCTTT	TRBD1	TRBV5-1	TRBJ1-1	.
CASSYVAGQGYNEQFF	TGTGCCAGCAGTTACGTCGCGGGACAGGGGTACAATGAGCAGTTCTTC	TRBD1	TRBV6-5	TRBJ2-1	.
CASSVEDRSPGGDNSPLHF	TGTGCCAGCAGCGTAGAAGACCGCTCCCCGGGGGGCGATAATTCACCCCTCCACTTT	.	TRBV9	TRBJ1-6	.
CASSLDRLAGGSGANVLTF	TGTGCCAGCAGCTTAGATCGCCTAGCGGGGGGGTCTGGGGCCAACGTCCTGACTTTC	TRBD2	TRBV13	TRBJ2-6	.
CASSLLPRSGGSINEQFF	TGTGCCAGCAGCTTATTACCCCGGTCAGGCGGGAGCATCAATGAGCAGTTCTTC	TRBD2	TRBV7-3	TRBJ2-1	.
CASSRGELEGSYEQYF	TGTGCCAGCAGCCGCGGGGAACTTGAGGGGAGCTACGAGCAGTACTTC	.	TRBV7-9	TRBJ2-7	.
CASSSWGGQETQYF	TGTGCCAGCAGCTCTTGGGGGGGACAAGAGACCCAGTACTTC	TRBD2	TRBV28	TRBJ2-5	.
CASSEARNSEVSPLHF	TGTGCCAGCAGTGAAGCGCGGAATTCCGAGGTTTCACCCCTCCACTTT	.	TRBV2	TRBJ1-6	once